Below, 15 T cell receptor beta chains from the same sample are listed, as sequenced in a study of shared clonotypes between healthy human individuals. Clones were read by immunoSEQ multiplex PCR, and TCRdb kept only the in-frame ones, dropping some. The sample has approximately 2.1 million clones; over 90% are singletons. Sequenced material: naive CD4+ T cells from PBMCs. Subset in this sample: CD45RA+ positively selected. The receptors were sampled from a man aged 18 to 30 in good health. Some clones in this sample may be carry-over from other donors' samples.

This chain joins TRBV4-3 and TRBJ2-7, with unresolved D. The germline CDR1 and CDR2 sequences are LGHNA and YSLEER. This CDR3 region has 13 residues. Trimming took off 0 bases at V and 3 bases at J, with 6 bases between the two ends. The CDR3 sequence: CASSQDSRYEQYF. CDR3 coding DNA: TGCGCCAGCAGCCAAGACTCCCGCTACGAGCAGTACTTC.

The gene calls are TRBV18 and TRBJ2-2; TRBD1 is a possible D gene (6 bases). CDR1 and CDR2 from the germline V gene are KGHSH and LQKENI. The CDR3 has 15 amino acids. V dropped 2 bases and J dropped 6 bases, with 13 bases sitting between them. The CDR3 protein is CASSPGNRAPGELFF. As DNA, the CDR3 is TGTGCCAGCTCACCAGGAAACAGGGCCCCCGGGGAGCTGTTTTTT.

For this clone: The same CDR3 can be traced to other DNA sequences in this sample. The rearrangement links TRBV7-2 to TRBJ2-5; unclear D gene. Looked up from germline, CDR1 is SGHTA and CDR2 is FQGNSA. V was cut by 1 base and J by 5 bases, with 5 bases left in between. This CDR3 has 12 amino acids. The CDR3 DNA is TGTGCCAGCAGCTTAGTCAGGGAGACCCAGTACTTC. It encodes CASSLVRETQYF.

The chain combines TRBV27 with TRBJ2-3, with TRBD2 identical over 10 bases. This CDR3 is 20 amino acids long. Germline-derived CDR1 and CDR2 are MNHEY and SMNVEV (reference sequence). Trimming removed 5 bases from V and 2 bases from J; junction bases left unmatched: 19. The CDR3 here is CASSLSLRLSGRSNTDTQYF. The CDR3, as DNA: TGTGCCAGCAGTCTCTCCCTGCGGCTTAGCGGGAGGTCGAACACAGATACGCAGTATTTT.

This chain uses TRBV5-1 with TRBJ2-5, with D possibly TRBD1 on 6 matching bases. V lost 3 bases and J 2 bases, leaving 14 bases between the germline ends. The length of the CDR3 is 15 residues. In germline, CDR1 is SGHRS, CDR2 YFSETQ. CDR3: CASSSSGTRQETQYF. For the CDR3, the DNA is TGCGCCAGCAGCTCGTCCGGGACAAGACAAGAGACCCAGTACTTC.

This rearrangement joins TRBV7-9 to TRBJ2-2, with 9 bases fitting TRBD1. The CDR3 is 16 residues long. CDR1 is SEHNR, CDR2 FQNEAQ, per germline (reference sequence). The V gene end was trimmed by 5 bases and the J gene end by 6 bases; junction bases not matched to a gene: 10. CDR3 bases: TGTGCCAGCAGCGGAACCGGGACAGGGATTCCCGGGGAGCTGTTTTTT. This translates into CASSGTGTGIPGELFF.

The rearrangement links TRBV28 to TRBJ1-2; 10 nucleotides line up with TRBD1. J was trimmed by 8 bases and V by 9 bases; bases with no gene match: 9. The CDR3 length is 13 residues. Germline CDR1 and CDR2: MDHEN and SYDVKM. The CDR3 nucleotides read TGTGCCAGTGTACCGGGACAGGGGCAGGGCTACACCTTC. Its protein product is CASVPGQGQGYTF.

The chain links TRBV11-3 to TRBJ2-3; no reliable D call. Trimming removed 5 bases at V and 0 bases at J, with 9 bases between. From germline, CDR1 is SGHNT and CDR2 YENEEA. CDR3 length: 14 amino acids. CDR3 protein: CASSQGASTDTQYF. CDR3 nucleotides: TGTGCCAGCAGCCAAGGAGCTAGCACAGATACGCAGTATTTT.

The chain carries TRBV4-2 and TRBJ2-1; 11 bases are a match to TRBD2. The germline V gene has CDR1 LGHNA and CDR2 YNFKEQ. V was clipped by 4 bases and J by 4 bases; unmatched bases: 6. The CDR3 contains 16 residues. CDR3 amino acids: CASSPNLAGGYNEQFF. The CDR3 bases are TGTGCCAGCAGCCCCAATCTAGCGGGAGGATACAATGAGCAGTTCTTC.

V usage is TRBV7-2 and J usage is TRBJ2-3; TRBD1 matches 7 bases. Per germline, CDR1 SGHTA and CDR2 FQGNSA. CDR3 length equals 18 residues. J was trimmed by 3 bases and V by 1 base; bases with no gene match: 13. The CDR3, as DNA: TGTGCCAGCAGCTTAGTACCCTGGGTGAAGGGGGCAACAGATACGCAGTATTTT. This translates into CASSLVPWVKGATDTQYF.

The chain is built from TRBV4-2 and TRBJ2-3; weak D call: TRBD2 (6 bases). Germline-derived CDR1 and CDR2 are LGHNA and YNFKEQ. The V end was cut by 0 bases, the J end by 4 bases, with 11 bases between. This CDR3 has 15 residues. This CDR3 reads CASSQDTPGADTQYF. CDR3 in DNA: TGTGCCAGCAGCCAAGATACCCCGGGAGCAGATACGCAGTATTTT.

The chain is built from TRBV19 and TRBJ1-4, with D maybe TRBD1 (6 bases). CDR3 length: 15 amino acids. V gave up 7 bases and J gave up 4 bases, with 16 bases separating them. CDR1 is LNHDA, CDR2 SQIVND, per germline (reference sequence). In DNA form, the CDR3 reads TGTGCCAGTACCAAAGCACAGGGTAATAATGAAAAACTGTTTTTT. As protein: CASTKAQGNNEKLFF.

With respect to this clone: Within the sample, other DNA sequences also encode this same CDR3. The DNA of the CDR3 is TGTGCCAGCAGCGTAGTAGGACAGGGGTACACCGGGGAGCTGTTTTTT. Its protein is CASSVVGQGYTGELFF. The chain is built from TRBV9 and TRBJ2-2; TRBD1 agrees at 9 bases. Germline assignment: CDR1 SGDLS and CDR2 YYNGEE. The CDR3 is 16 residues long. After removal of 0 bases from V and 3 bases from J, the junction contained 3 bases not matched to a gene.

The V call is TRBV2, the J call TRBJ2-4; D gene ambiguous. The germline V and J ends were trimmed by 4 bases and 4 bases, with 11 bases remaining between them. Germline CDR1 is SNHLY and CDR2 is FYNNEI. This CDR3 is built from 14 residues. Written as DNA, the CDR3 is TGTGCCAGCAGTGTCGTCGCAGCTAAAAACATTCAGTACTTC. Its protein product is CASSVVAAKNIQYF.

This chain links TRBV15 with TRBJ2-1; D possibly uses TRBD1 or TRBD2 (5 bases each). Per germline, CDR1 LNHNV and CDR2 YYDKDF (reference sequence). This CDR3 contains 16 residues. V lost 0 bases and J lost 9, with 18 bases in between. The CDR3 nucleotides are TGTGCCACCAGCAGAGATTCGGGACGGCTGAGGGGTGAGCAGTTCTTC. As protein: CATSRDSGRLRGEQFF.